A single sample is the source of the 20 T cell receptor beta chains below, sequenced in a study of cytomegalovirus exposure and HLA in healthy donors (dated by TCRdb to the late 2010s). The method was the immunoSEQ multiplex PCR assay. A mixture of 60 forward primers for TCR Vbeta segments and 13 reverse primers for TCR Jbeta segments was used in the multiplex PCR. The source is immuneACCESS, and TCRdb retained only in-frame sequences with V and J called. Part of the clones is not carried over; for the studies checked, unresolved V genes explain less than half of this, and the remainder is unexplained. The table for this sample lists 100,000 to 150,000 clones. The ten largest clones take up around 1.6% of the sample. The material sequenced was PBMCs. These receptors all stem from a man aged 18 to 29 in good health and CMV-seronegative.

The chain recombines TRBV13 with TRBJ2-7, with 10 bases identical to TRBD1. Germline lookup yields CDR1 PRHDT and CDR2 FYEKMQ (reference sequence). CDR3 size: 16 residues. V lost 5 bases and J lost 4; bases outside the gene matches: 11. The CDR3 sequence is CASSPGTRTGGYEQYF. DNA of the CDR3: TGTGCCAGCAGCCCAGGGACAAGGACAGGGGGTTACGAGCAGTACTTC.

This chain connects TRBV18 to TRBJ2-1; the D gene is possibly TRBD2 (5 bases). The CDR3 loop spans 16 amino acids. The germline CDR1 and CDR2 sequences are KGHSH and LQKENI. Deletions cut 3 bases from V and 8 bases from J, with 20 bases between. The CDR3 DNA follows: TGTGCCAGCTCACCCCCTTCAAGCGGCCAGTGGGATGAGCAGTTCTTC. Amino acid sequence: CASSPPSSGQWDEQFF.

V is TRBV9 and J is TRBJ1-5; TRBD1 matches 9 bases. Looked up from germline, CDR1 is SGDLS and CDR2 is YYNGEE. The J segment lost 0 bases and the V segment lost 4 bases, leaving 2 bases of the junction unmatched. This CDR3 spans 15 amino acids. This chain's CDR3 is CASSPTGGSNQPQHF. The DNA for the CDR3 is TGTGCCAGCAGCCCGACAGGGGGTAGCAATCAGCCCCAGCATTTT. Full variable domain (rest looked up from reference TRBV9 and TRBJ1-5): DSGVTQTPKHLITATGQRVTLRCSPRSGDLSVYWYQQSLDQGLQFLIQYYNGEERAKGNILERFSAQQFPDLHSELNLSSLELGDSALYFCASSPTGGSNQPQHFGDGTRLSIL.

The V call is TRBV6-5, the J call TRBJ2-7; D is possibly TRBD2 (6 bases). This CDR3 is 14 amino acids long. Germline V lookup: CDR1 MNHEY, CDR2 SVGAGI. With 7 bases removed from V and 0 bases from J, the gap between germline ends came to 13 bases. The CDR3 is CASKLDGSSYEQYF. CDR3 bases: TGTGCCAGCAAGTTGGACGGGAGCTCCTACGAGCAGTACTTC.

CDR3 bases: TGTGCCAGCAGACCGGGACAAATGAACACTGAAGCTTTCTTT. Protein: CASRPGQMNTEAFF. The chain combines TRBV28 with TRBJ1-1, with D perhaps matching TRBD1 (6 bases). CDR1 and CDR2 from the germline V gene are MDHEN and SYDVKM. V was shortened by 6 bases and J by 0 bases, with 11 bases between the two germline ends. CDR3 size: 14 residues.

The rearrangement uses TRBV19 and TRBJ2-5; TRBD2 might be the D (5 bases). There are 14 residues in the CDR3. Germline V gene data show CDR1 as LNHDA and CDR2 as SQIVND (reference sequence). Trimming cost V 1 base and J 4 bases, with 10 bases left between them. The CDR3 coding sequence is TGTGCCAGTAGTATAGGGGCGGGCCCAGAGACCCAGTACTTC. It is translated as CASSIGAGPETQYF.

The V call is TRBV4-3, the J call TRBJ1-1; tentatively, D is TRBD1 (5 bases). Trimming cost V 0 bases and J 5 bases, with 13 bases left between them. This CDR3 has 15 amino acids. CDR1 LGHNA and CDR2 YSLEER come from the germline V gene. CDR3 DNA sequence: TGCGCCAGCAGCCAAGACGGGCAGGGAAAAACTGAAGCTTTCTTT. Amino acids: CASSQDGQGKTEAFF.

The chain links TRBV21-1 to TRBJ1-2; TRBD1 reflects the table's D call only, with no check against the DNA. TRBV21-1 is an annotated pseudogene. This CDR3 comprises 14 residues. Here the CDR3 DNA reads TGTGCCAGCAGCAAAGCGGACATTAACTATGGCTACACCTTC. This sequence encodes CASSKADINYGYTF.

J is TRBJ1-5 and V is TRBV28, with D possibly TRBD1 on 5 matching bases. Trimming removed 3 bases from V and 4 bases from J, with 13 bases in between. Germline-derived CDR1 and CDR2 are MDHEN and SYDVKM. The CDR3 has 15 amino acids. This CDR3 reads CASSLGGWENQPQHF. The CDR3 DNA is TGTGCCAGCAGTTTGGGGGGTTGGGAAAATCAGCCCCAGCATTTT.

The gene calls are TRBV7-8 and TRBJ1-2; D unresolved. Trimming left V 2 bases short and J 6 bases short, with 13 bases between. The CDR3 is 14 amino acids. CDR1 and CDR2 from the germline V gene are SGHVS and FQNEAQ. CDR3 coding DNA: TGTGCCAGCAGCTTACCCGGGAGGGAGGATGGCTACACCTTC. Amino acids: CASSLPGREDGYTF.

This chain joins TRBV11-2 and TRBJ1-6, with TRBD1 as a possible D gene (6 bases). The CDR3 contains 14 residues. V lost 5 bases and J 9 bases, leaving 14 bases between the germline ends. Germline V gene lookup returns CDR1 SGHAT and CDR2 FQNNGV. CDR3 DNA: TGTGCCAGCAGCCCCGCAGGGGCCGGTTCACCCCTCCACTTT. It encodes CASSPAGAGSPLHF.

The CDR3 DNA sequence: TGTGCCAGCAGCGTAGAACCCGACACAGACTACGAGCAGTACTTC. Its protein is CASSVEPDTDYEQYF. J is TRBJ2-7 and V is TRBV9; D is unclear. The CDR3 runs to 15 residues. From germline, CDR1 is SGDLS and CDR2 YYNGEE. Trimming left V 0 bases short and J 3 bases short, with 13 bases between.

This chain links TRBV5-1 with TRBJ2-5, with D maybe TRBD1 (6 bases). V shed 1 base and J shed 3 bases, with 13 bases lying between them. This CDR3 has 15 amino acids. The germline V gene encodes CDR1 SGHRS and CDR2 YFSETQ. CDR3: CASSLSLGQKETQYF. CDR3 coding DNA: TGCGCCAGCAGCTTGAGTCTAGGACAGAAAGAGACCCAGTACTTC.

The V call is TRBV6-4, the J call TRBJ1-2; 12 nucleotides match TRBD1. There are 16 residues in the CDR3. Losses at the gene ends were 2 bases for V and 4 bases for J; bases not matched to a gene: 5. The germline V gene encodes CDR1 MRHNA and CDR2 SNTAGT. For the CDR3, the DNA is TGTGCCAGCAGTGACGGGACAGGGGGCGCGAGCTATGGCTACACCTTC. Protein sequence: CASSDGTGGASYGYTF.

This chain links TRBV4-1 with TRBJ2-1; tentatively, D is TRBD2 (6 bases). CDR3 size: 12 residues. Trimming pared 0 bases from V and 12 bases from J, leaving 9 bases between. Germline V gene lookup returns CDR1 MGHRA and CDR2 YSYEKL. CDR3 sequence: CASSQERGGQFF. The DNA for the CDR3 is TGCGCCAGCAGCCAAGAACGGGGAGGGCAGTTCTTC.

J is TRBJ1-5 and V is TRBV7-3; possibly TRBD1 for D (6 bases). The CDR3 totals 13 residues. Trimming shortened V by 2 bases and J by 7 bases, and 9 bases separated the two germline ends. The germline CDR1 and CDR2 sequences are SGHTA and FQGTGA. CDR3 sequence reads: CASSLGGGQPQHF. CDR3 coding DNA: TGTGCCAGCAGCTTAGGGGGCGGCCAGCCCCAGCATTTT.

V is TRBV5-4 and J is TRBJ1-1; 7 nucleotides line up with TRBD1. V lost 4 bases to trimming and J lost 8 bases; unmatched junction nucleotides: 11. The germline gives CDR1 SGHNT, CDR2 YYREEE (reference sequence). This CDR3 comprises 14 residues. The DNA for the CDR3 is TGTGCCAGCAGCAATGGAGGGGGCCTCGGAGAAGCTTTCTTT. Translating gives CASSNGGGLGEAFF.

The chain combines TRBV19 with TRBJ2-5, with D tentatively TRBD2 (7 bases). V lost 8 bases to trimming and J lost 1 base, with 14 bases between them. Germline CDR1 LNHDA, CDR2 SQIVND (reference sequence). CDR3 size: 14 residues. The CDR3 loop reads CASGGADLQETQYF. The CDR3 region has the DNA TGTGCCAGTGGGGGGGCAGACCTCCAAGAGACCCAGTACTTC.

This chain connects TRBV5-4 to TRBJ2-7, with 7 bases fitting TRBD1. The CDR3 has 14 amino acids. The V gene end was trimmed by 1 base and the J gene end by 3 bases; junction bases not matched to a gene: 4. Germline V gene sequence: CDR1 SGHNT, CDR2 YYREEE (reference sequence). The CDR3 is CASSLWTGGYEQYF. CDR3 in DNA: TGTGCCAGCAGCTTGTGGACAGGTGGCTACGAGCAGTACTTC. The full variable domain, rest sourced from reference TRBV5-4 and TRBJ2-7, is ETGVTQSPTHLIKTRGQQVTLRCSSQSGHNTVSWYQQALGQGPQFIFQYYREEENGRGNFPPRFSGLQFPNYSSELNVNALELDDSALYLCASSLWTGGYEQYFGPGTRLTVT.

This sequence joins TRBV2 and TRBJ2-3; 10 nucleotides match TRBD2. The CDR3 covers 15 residues. Losses at the gene ends were 4 bases for V and 3 bases for J; bases not matched to a gene: 4. Germline CDR1 is SNHLY and CDR2 is FYNNEI. The CDR3 protein is CASSVGSGGTDTQYF. The CDR3 DNA follows: TGTGCCAGCAGTGTTGGTAGCGGGGGGACAGATACGCAGTATTTT.